Listed below are T cell receptor beta chains from one sample, sequenced in a study of T cells after yellow fever vaccination. Each CDR3 protein is one row after TCRdb ran MiXCR on the 5' RACE reads. The sample holds approximately 130,000 distinct CDR3 sequences, around 15% seen once. The sample consisted of CD8+ T cells sorted from PBMCs, taken 5 days after the yellow fever booster vaccination. The receptor source for this set is a man aged 18 to 30 who received the YFV17D yellow fever vaccine. Each CDR3 is given with its conserved first and last residue. The order of the fields is CDR3 DNA, CDR3 protein, clone size, J gene, V gene, D gene. The D gene is left open where the match is weak. A clone size is listed for some rows: how often the clone was seen (once, few, many), or a class if it is expanded.

cdr3_nt: TGCGCCAGCAGCCAAGGATCCACAGGGCCTGAGCAGTTCTTC; cdr3_aa: CASSQGSTGPEQFF; clone_size: few; j_call: TRBJ2-1; v_call: TRBV4-3; d_call: -
cdr3_nt: TGCGCCAGCAGCCAAGGATCGGGGATGAACACTGAAGCTTTCTTT; cdr3_aa: CASSQGSGMNTEAFF; clone_size: few; j_call: TRBJ1-1; v_call: TRBV4-3; d_call: -
cdr3_nt: TGTGCCAGCAGTCCGACAGGGCCCTCTGGGGCCAACGTCCTGACTTTC; cdr3_aa: CASSPTGPSGANVLTF; clone_size: few; j_call: TRBJ2-6; v_call: TRBV7-9; d_call: TRBD1
cdr3_nt: TGTGCCACCTTAGACCTGGCTGGGGCCAACGTCCTGACTTTC; cdr3_aa: CATLDLAGANVLTF; clone_size: few; j_call: TRBJ2-6; v_call: TRBV6-2/TRBV6-3; d_call: -
cdr3_nt: TGCGCCAGCAGCCAAGATCGGACAGGATTAAATCAGCCCCAGCATTTT; cdr3_aa: CASSQDRTGLNQPQHF; clone_size: many; j_call: TRBJ1-5; v_call: TRBV4-3; d_call: TRBD1
cdr3_nt: TGTGCCAGCAGCTTAACGGTCACCAACTATGGCTACACCTTC; cdr3_aa: CASSLTVTNYGYTF; clone_size: -; j_call: TRBJ1-2; v_call: TRBV7-9; d_call: -
cdr3_nt: TGTGCCAGCAGCGACTCTAGCGGGGGGGCCTACAATGAGCAGTTCTTC; cdr3_aa: CASSDSSGGAYNEQFF; clone_size: few; j_call: TRBJ2-1; v_call: TRBV2; d_call: TRBD2
cdr3_nt: TGTGCCAGCAGTCCCGGGGGGTTTGCTGGCTACACCTTC; cdr3_aa: CASSPGGFAGYTF; clone_size: few; j_call: TRBJ1-2; v_call: TRBV27; d_call: -
cdr3_nt: TGTGCCAGCAGTTACCGGACAACCATTGAAAAACTGTTTTTT; cdr3_aa: CASSYRTTIEKLFF; clone_size: many; j_call: TRBJ1-4; v_call: TRBV6-5; d_call: -
cdr3_nt: TGCGCCAGCAGTCACAAGACGGGCTATGAGCAGTTCTTC; cdr3_aa: CASSHKTGYEQFF; clone_size: few; j_call: TRBJ2-1; v_call: TRBV4-1; d_call: -
cdr3_nt: TGTGCCACCGGTCTAAATTGGGTTGAGCAGTTCTTC; cdr3_aa: CATGLNWVEQFF; clone_size: few; j_call: TRBJ2-1; v_call: TRBV15; d_call: -
cdr3_nt: TGTGCCAGTAGACCGGGAAACCAGCCCCAGCATTTT; cdr3_aa: CASRPGNQPQHF; clone_size: -; j_call: TRBJ1-5; v_call: TRBV19; d_call: -
cdr3_nt: TGTGCCAGCAGCGCTGACACGCGGCGGAGCACAGATACGCAGTATTTT; cdr3_aa: CASSADTRRSTDTQYF; clone_size: -; j_call: TRBJ2-3; v_call: TRBV11-2; d_call: -
cdr3_nt: TGCGCCAGCAGTCAATCGAGGACAGGGGGCGTAGATACGCAGTATTTT; cdr3_aa: CASSQSRTGGVDTQYF; clone_size: -; j_call: TRBJ2-3; v_call: TRBV23-1; d_call: TRBD1
cdr3_nt: TGTGCCAGCAGCTTGCCTGGGGGTTTGGAAGAGACCCAGTACTTC; cdr3_aa: CASSLPGGLEETQYF; clone_size: few; j_call: TRBJ2-5; v_call: TRBV5-6; d_call: -
cdr3_nt: TGCGCCAGCAGCCAAGATCGGATCCAAGAGACCCAGTACTTC; cdr3_aa: CASSQDRIQETQYF; clone_size: -; j_call: TRBJ2-5; v_call: TRBV4-3; d_call: -
cdr3_nt: TGCGCCAGCAGCTTTAGGGACAGAACCTACGAGCAGTACTTC; cdr3_aa: CASSFRDRTYEQYF; clone_size: many; j_call: TRBJ2-7; v_call: TRBV5-1; d_call: TRBD1
cdr3_nt: TGTGCCAGTAGTATAGGAGCGAGGGATGAGCAGTTCTTC; cdr3_aa: CASSIGARDEQFF; clone_size: -; j_call: TRBJ2-1; v_call: TRBV19; d_call: -
cdr3_nt: TGCAGCGTCGGCCTACTAGCGGAGAGCACAGATACGCAGTATTTT; cdr3_aa: CSVGLLAESTDTQYF; clone_size: few; j_call: TRBJ2-3; v_call: TRBV29-1; d_call: TRBD2
cdr3_nt: TGCGCCAGCAGCCAAGATGGGGCGTTAGCTAGCACAGATACGCAGTATTTT; cdr3_aa: CASSQDGALASTDTQYF; clone_size: -; j_call: TRBJ2-3; v_call: TRBV4-3; d_call: -
cdr3_nt: TGTGCCAGCAGCTCGATGACTAGCGGCACAGATACGCAGTATTTT; cdr3_aa: CASSSMTSGTDTQYF; clone_size: -; j_call: TRBJ2-3; v_call: TRBV5-6; d_call: TRBD2
cdr3_nt: TGCGCCAGCAGCCAAGCCCCCCTCTACGAGCAGTACTTC; cdr3_aa: CASSQAPLYEQYF; clone_size: few; j_call: TRBJ2-7; v_call: TRBV4-3; d_call: -
cdr3_nt: TGTGCCAGCAGTTTGAATTGGTCCACCGGGGAGCTGTTTTTT; cdr3_aa: CASSLNWSTGELFF; clone_size: -; j_call: TRBJ2-2; v_call: TRBV27; d_call: -
cdr3_nt: TGTGCCAGCAGTAGTCATGAGACCCAGTACTTC; cdr3_aa: CASSSHETQYF; clone_size: few; j_call: TRBJ2-5; v_call: TRBV12-3/TRBV12-4; d_call: -
cdr3_nt: TGTGCCAGCAACCGGGGAGAGATCACCGGGGAGCTGTTTTTT; cdr3_aa: CASNRGEITGELFF; clone_size: -; j_call: TRBJ2-2; v_call: TRBV7-6; d_call: -
cdr3_nt: TGTGCCAGCAGCCAGTCAATTAACTCTGGAAACACCATATATTTT; cdr3_aa: CASSQSINSGNTIYF; clone_size: few; j_call: TRBJ1-3; v_call: TRBV6-5; d_call: -
cdr3_nt: TGTGCCAGCAGCTTTGGCACGAAGAACACCATATATTTT; cdr3_aa: CASSFGTKNTIYF; clone_size: few; j_call: TRBJ1-3; v_call: TRBV7-2; d_call: -
cdr3_nt: TGCGCCAGCAGCCAAGGGTGGACAGGGCGGACGGAGACCCAGTACTTC; cdr3_aa: CASSQGWTGRTETQYF; clone_size: -; j_call: TRBJ2-5; v_call: TRBV4-1; d_call: TRBD1
cdr3_nt: TGTGCCAGCAGCCGACAGACAGATACGCAGTATTTT; cdr3_aa: CASSRQTDTQYF; clone_size: few; j_call: TRBJ2-3; v_call: TRBV4-2; d_call: -
cdr3_nt: TGTGCCAGCGGGGCGAGCTCCTACGAGCAGTACTTC; cdr3_aa: CASGASSYEQYF; clone_size: -; j_call: TRBJ2-7; v_call: TRBV11-2; d_call: -
cdr3_nt: TGCAGCAGCACCATTATCGCGGGGTTTTCAGATACGCAGTATTTT; cdr3_aa: CSSTIIAGFSDTQYF; clone_size: -; j_call: TRBJ2-3; v_call: TRBV29-1; d_call: -
cdr3_nt: TGTGCCAGCAGCTTGAGACCGACCTCCTACGAGCAGTACTTC; cdr3_aa: CASSLRPTSYEQYF; clone_size: -; j_call: TRBJ2-7; v_call: TRBV5-4; d_call: -
cdr3_nt: TGCGCCAGCAGCCAAGATCACTCGGGAACAGGGAGCGGGGAGACCCAGTACTTC; cdr3_aa: CASSQDHSGTGSGETQYF; clone_size: -; j_call: TRBJ2-5; v_call: TRBV4-3; d_call: -
cdr3_nt: TGCAGCGTTGTTAGGCAGGAGATAGATACGCAGTATTTT; cdr3_aa: CSVVRQEIDTQYF; clone_size: -; j_call: TRBJ2-3; v_call: TRBV29-1; d_call: -
cdr3_nt: TGCGCCAGCAGCCAAGACCTAGCGGCCTCCTACGAGCAGTACTTC; cdr3_aa: CASSQDLAASYEQYF; clone_size: many; j_call: TRBJ2-7; v_call: TRBV4-3; d_call: TRBD2
cdr3_nt: TGTGCCAGCAGTTTCTACAGGGCCGCCGGGGAGCTGTTTTTT; cdr3_aa: CASSFYRAAGELFF; clone_size: -; j_call: TRBJ2-2; v_call: TRBV6-5; d_call: -
cdr3_nt: TGTGCCATCAGCCTAGCGGGGGGATACACAGATACGCAGTATTTT; cdr3_aa: CAISLAGGYTDTQYF; clone_size: few; j_call: TRBJ2-3; v_call: TRBV10-3; d_call: TRBD2
cdr3_nt: TGTGCCAGCAGTTGGGGAGGAAGCTCCTACGAGCAGTACTTC; cdr3_aa: CASSWGGSSYEQYF; clone_size: -; j_call: TRBJ2-7; v_call: TRBV6-2/TRBV6-3; d_call: -
cdr3_nt: TGTGCCAGCAGCCCCCAGGGGGGCACAGATACGCAGTATTTT; cdr3_aa: CASSPQGGTDTQYF; clone_size: -; j_call: TRBJ2-3; v_call: TRBV9; d_call: TRBD1
cdr3_nt: TGTGCCAGCAGCTTAGGGACAGGGCTCCACGAGCAGTACTTC; cdr3_aa: CASSLGTGLHEQYF; clone_size: few; j_call: TRBJ2-7; v_call: TRBV7-8; d_call: TRBD1
cdr3_nt: TGTGCCAGCAGTCCCACTAGCGGGGGGGCGGTCGGGGAGCTGTTTTTT; cdr3_aa: CASSPTSGGAVGELFF; clone_size: -; j_call: TRBJ2-2; v_call: TRBV12-3/TRBV12-4; d_call: TRBD2
cdr3_nt: TGTGCCAGCAGTTCCAATGAGGCCGATACGCAGTATTTT; cdr3_aa: CASSSNEADTQYF; clone_size: many; j_call: TRBJ2-3; v_call: TRBV6-2/TRBV6-3; d_call: -
cdr3_nt: TGTGCCAGCAGTGAAAGGGCTCCCCTATTACGGTCACCCCTCCACTTT; cdr3_aa: CASSERAPLLRSPLHF; clone_size: few; j_call: TRBJ1-6; v_call: TRBV2; d_call: -
cdr3_nt: TGTGCCAGCATTACTAGCGGGGGCTATACGCAGTATTTT; cdr3_aa: CASITSGGYTQYF; clone_size: many; j_call: TRBJ2-3; v_call: TRBV2; d_call: TRBD2